The 12 T cell receptor beta chains given below trace back to one sample, sequenced in a study of blood T cell repertoires in COVID-19. The table came from immunoSEQ multiplex PCR; TCRdb's copy has only in-frame clones and leaves some out. Of about 400,000 clones listed, about 90% are singletons. The sample consisted of peripheral blood. The receptors stem from a man in his forties with acute or convalescent COVID-19.

J is TRBJ1-2 and V is TRBV2; a weak D match, TRBD1 (6 bases). CDR1 and CDR2 from the germline V gene are SNHLY and FYNNEI. The V end was cut by 6 bases, the J end by 7 bases, with 15 bases between. The CDR3 sequence is 13 residues long. The CDR3, as DNA: TGTGCCAGCAGAGCAACAGGGACGGGTGGCTACACCTTC. Translating gives CASRATGTGGYTF.

The chain is built from TRBV30 and TRBJ2-7; 11 bases map to TRBD1. CDR3 length: 15 residues. V gave up 0 bases and J gave up 6 bases; unmatched junction bases: 7. CDR1 and CDR2 (germline): GTSNPN, SVGIG (reference sequence). The CDR3 is CAWSVSLGTGGEQYF. The CDR3, as DNA: TGTGCCTGGAGTGTTTCGCTCGGGACAGGGGGCGAGCAGTACTTC. The whole variable domain, filled in from reference TRBV30 and TRBJ2-7, reads SQTIHQWPATLVQPVGSPLSLECTVEGTSNPNLYWYRQAAGRGLQLLFYSVGIGQISSEVPQNLSASRPQDRQFILSSKKLLLSDSGFYLCAWSVSLGTGGEQYFGPGTRLTVT.

The chain uses TRBV7-3 and TRBJ1-1; a possible D gene is TRBD1 (5 bases). There are 13 residues in the CDR3. V lost 5 bases and J 4 bases, leaving 11 bases between the germline ends. CDR1 and CDR2 from the germline V gene are SGHTA and FQGTGA. CDR3 in DNA: TGTGCCAGCAGCCACGGGGGGAGCACTGAAGCTTTCTTT. This codes for CASSHGGSTEAFF.

The DNA for the CDR3 is TGTGCCAGCAGTTTATCCTTGGGGGGGGCCCAGTTCTTC. Amino acid sequence: CASSLSLGGAQFF. V and J are TRBV27 and TRBJ2-1, with TRBD2 as a possible D gene (7 bases). In germline, CDR1 is MNHEY, CDR2 SMNVEV (reference sequence). Between the trimmed V and J ends, which lost 0 bases and 13 bases, there was a span of 13 bases. The length of the CDR3 is 13 residues.

The J gene is TRBJ2-1, the V gene TRBV9; 8 bases fit TRBD2. From germline, CDR1 is SGDLS and CDR2 YYNGEE. Unmatched junction bases numbered 11, after V lost 0 bases and J lost 9 bases. This CDR3 is 16 amino acids long. The CDR3 region is CASSVGAGRVGSEQFF. DNA of the CDR3: TGTGCCAGCAGCGTAGGAGCCGGGAGGGTTGGAAGTGAGCAGTTCTTC. Combining the CDR3 with reference TRBV9 and TRBJ2-1 gives the whole variable domain DSGVTQTPKHLITATGQRVTLRCSPRSGDLSVYWYQQSLDQGLQFLIQYYNGEERAKGNILERFSAQQFPDLHSELNLSSLELGDSALYFCASSVGAGRVGSEQFFGPGTRLTVL.

The chain uses TRBV9 and TRBJ1-4; 7 bases are shared with TRBD1. After removal of 0 bases from V and 7 bases from J, the junction contained 6 bases not matched to a gene. CDR1 SGDLS and CDR2 YYNGEE come from the germline V gene. The length of the CDR3 is 15 residues. For the CDR3, the DNA is TGTGCCAGCAGCGTAGTAGGGGGCCGAGGTGAAAAACTGTTTTTT. This translates into CASSVVGGRGEKLFF.

The V call is TRBV27, the J call TRBJ2-2; 7 nucleotides align to TRBD2. Germline V gene lookup returns CDR1 MNHEY and CDR2 SMNVEV (reference sequence). Trimming removed 3 bases from V and 4 bases from J; junction bases left unmatched: 5. The CDR3 has 15 amino acids. In DNA form, the CDR3 reads TGTGCCAGCAGTTTCCGGACTAGTAGCACCGGGGAGCTGTTTTTT. It is translated as CASSFRTSSTGELFF.

The V gene is TRBV7-8, the J gene TRBJ2-7; 8 bases match TRBD2. Germline loops: CDR1 SGHVS, CDR2 FQNEAQ. The CDR3 consists of 15 residues. Unmatched junction bases numbered 8, after V lost 2 bases and J lost 5 bases. CDR3 in amino acids: CASSLRGGLNHEQYF. The CDR3 coding sequence is TGTGCCAGCAGCTTACGGGGGGGCCTCAACCACGAGCAGTACTTC.

This chain links TRBV9 with TRBJ2-2, with D hard to call. CDR3 length: 15 residues. V was pared by 0 bases and J by 1 base, with 7 bases between. Germline values: CDR1 SGDLS, CDR2 YYNGEE. The CDR3 DNA reads as TGTGCCAGCAGCGTAGATCGCGTGAACACCGGGGAGCTGTTTTTT. Translation gives CASSVDRVNTGELFF.

The J gene is TRBJ1-4, the V gene TRBV27; 7 bases align to TRBD1. CDR1 is MNHEY and CDR2 is SMNVEV in the germline V gene (reference sequence). V gave up 2 bases and J gave up 1 base; unmatched junction bases: 7. The CDR3 is made up of 17 amino acids. As DNA, the CDR3 is TGTGCCAGCAGTTTAGAGGGGGCGAGAGGAACTAATGAAAAACTGTTTTTT. It specifies CASSLEGARGTNEKLFF.

The chain uses TRBV5-3 and TRBJ1-1; 8 bases line up with TRBD1. TRBV5-3 is identified as an open reading frame with a role that is uncertain. The CDR3 runs 14 residues. V shed 3 bases and J 1 base; nucleotides not matched to a gene: 2. The CDR3 loop reads CARSSGQENTEAFF. The CDR3 bases are TGTGCCAGAAGCTCGGGACAGGAGAACACTGAAGCTTTCTTT.

This clone showed up just once. This chain links TRBV30 with TRBJ1-2; 9 positions match TRBD1. V was pared by 4 bases and J by 6 bases, with 6 bases of the junction left unmatched. The CDR3 consists of 13 residues. Germline lookup yields CDR1 GTSNPN and CDR2 SVGIG (reference sequence). CDR3 DNA: TGTGCCTGGACCACCGGGACAGGGCATGGCTACACCTTC. It yields the protein CAWTTGTGHGYTF.